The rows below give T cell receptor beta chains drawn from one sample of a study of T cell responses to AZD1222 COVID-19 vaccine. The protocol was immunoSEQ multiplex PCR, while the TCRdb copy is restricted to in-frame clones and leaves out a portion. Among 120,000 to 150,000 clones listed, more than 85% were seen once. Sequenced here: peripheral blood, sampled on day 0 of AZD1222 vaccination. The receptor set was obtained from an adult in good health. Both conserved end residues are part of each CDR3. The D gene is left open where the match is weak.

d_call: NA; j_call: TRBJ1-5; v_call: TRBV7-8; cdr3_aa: CASSLGRTYSNQPQHF; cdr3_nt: TGTGCCAGCAGCTTAGGTCGGACATATAGCAATCAGCCCCAGCATTTT
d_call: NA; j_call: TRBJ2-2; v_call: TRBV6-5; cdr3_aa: CASRRTGTGELFF; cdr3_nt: TGTGCCAGCAGGCGCACAGGGACCGGGGAGCTGTTTTTT
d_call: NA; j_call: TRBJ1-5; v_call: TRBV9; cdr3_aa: CASSVDGYLEPQHF; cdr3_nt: TGTGCCAGCAGCGTAGACGGCTACTTGGAGCCCCAGCATTTT
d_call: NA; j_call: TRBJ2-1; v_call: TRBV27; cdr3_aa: CASSSRDAGDEQFF; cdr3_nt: TGTGCCAGCAGTTCGCGGGACGCCGGGGATGAGCAGTTCTTC
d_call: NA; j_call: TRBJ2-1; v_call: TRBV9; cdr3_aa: CASSASGGGYEQFF; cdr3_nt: TGTGCCAGCAGCGCCTCCGGCGGGGGCTATGAGCAGTTCTTC
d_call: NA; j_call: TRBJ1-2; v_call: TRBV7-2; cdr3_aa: CASSLVMDLYGYTF; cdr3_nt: TGTGCCAGCAGCTTAGTGATGGATCTCTATGGCTACACCTTC
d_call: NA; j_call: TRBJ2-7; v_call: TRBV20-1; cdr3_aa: CSVSGRYEQYF; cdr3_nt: TGCAGTGTCTCAGGGAGATACGAGCAGTACTTC
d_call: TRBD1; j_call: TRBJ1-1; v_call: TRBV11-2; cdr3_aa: CASRGKGQGAFTEAFF; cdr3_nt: TGTGCCAGCAGGGGTAAGGGACAGGGGGCTTTCACTGAAGCTTTCTTT
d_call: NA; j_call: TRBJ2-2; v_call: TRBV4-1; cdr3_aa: CASSQDQGFGELFF; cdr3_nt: TGCGCCAGCAGCCAAGATCAGGGTTTCGGGGAGCTGTTTTTT
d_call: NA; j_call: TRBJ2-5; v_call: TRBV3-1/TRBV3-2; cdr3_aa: CASSHDSPGPQETQYF; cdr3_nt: TGTGCCAGCAGCCATGATAGTCCGGGACCTCAAGAGACCCAGTACTTC
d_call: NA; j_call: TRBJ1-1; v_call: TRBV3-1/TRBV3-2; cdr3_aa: CASSLPGVQGRSF; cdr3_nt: TGTGCCAGCAGCCTTCCGGGGGTACAAGGCCGTAGCTTT
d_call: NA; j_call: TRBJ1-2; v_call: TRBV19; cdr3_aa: CASSIQGVKLYGYTF; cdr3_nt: TGTGCCAGTAGTATTCAGGGAGTCAAACTGTATGGCTACACCTTC
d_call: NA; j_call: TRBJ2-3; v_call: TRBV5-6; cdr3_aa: CASSPLLVPTDTQYF; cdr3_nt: TGTGCCAGCAGCCCCCTACTAGTTCCCACAGATACGCAGTATTTT
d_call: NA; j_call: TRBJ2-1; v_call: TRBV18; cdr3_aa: CASSPYKAAEQFF; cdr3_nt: TGTGCCAGCTCGCCCTACAAGGCCGCTGAGCAGTTCTTC
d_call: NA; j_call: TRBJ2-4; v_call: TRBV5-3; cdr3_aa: CARSAKRALAKNIQYF; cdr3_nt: TGTGCCAGAAGCGCGAAGCGGGCCCTAGCCAAAAACATTCAGTACTTC
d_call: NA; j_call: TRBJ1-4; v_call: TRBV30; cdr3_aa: CAWSVATGGNEKLFF; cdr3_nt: TGTGCCTGGAGTGTAGCGACAGGTGGGAATGAAAAACTGTTTTTT
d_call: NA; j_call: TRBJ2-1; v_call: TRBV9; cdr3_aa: CASSVGGVAGLNEQFF; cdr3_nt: TGTGCCAGCAGCGTAGGGGGGGTGGCGGGTCTGAATGAGCAGTTCTTC
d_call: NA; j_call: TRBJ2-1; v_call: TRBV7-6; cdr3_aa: CASSLTGLNEQFF; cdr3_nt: TGTGCCAGCAGCCTGACAGGTCTCAATGAGCAGTTCTTC
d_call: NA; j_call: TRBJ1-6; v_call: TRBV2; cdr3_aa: CASSDPRQLSPLHF; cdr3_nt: TGTGCCAGCAGTGACCCCCGACAGTTATCACCCCTCCACTTT